These T cell receptor beta chains were read from a single sample in a study of cytomegalovirus exposure and HLA in healthy donors. The repertoire was sequenced with immunoSEQ multiplex PCR; TCRdb's copy has only in-frame clones and lacks some. The sample has some 60,000 clones, roughly 80% seen once. Sequenced: PBMCs. The receptor source for this set is a woman in her 40s in good health and CMV-seronegative. Both conserved end residues are part of each CDR3.

cdr3_aa: CASSTSAEGKQPQHF
j_call: TRBJ1-5
v_call: TRBV27

cdr3_aa: CASSATQGGMETQYF
j_call: TRBJ2-5
v_call: TRBV5-4

cdr3_aa: CARCGGRLSTNEKLFF
j_call: TRBJ1-4
v_call: TRBV21-1

cdr3_aa: CASKLNSWNTGELFF
j_call: TRBJ2-2
v_call: TRBV6-5

cdr3_aa: CAWSVRRTFRRINEKLFF
j_call: TRBJ1-4
v_call: TRBV30

cdr3_aa: CASSTFLVPGAFF
j_call: TRBJ1-1
v_call: TRBV5-8

cdr3_aa: CASSYSRDRYTEAFF
j_call: TRBJ1-1
v_call: TRBV6-6

cdr3_aa: CASSPPGSAFNEQYF
j_call: TRBJ2-7
v_call: TRBV18

cdr3_aa: CSAPLAYEQYF
j_call: TRBJ2-7
v_call: TRBV20-1

cdr3_aa: CASSLVEGTEAFF
j_call: TRBJ1-1
v_call: TRBV11-2

cdr3_aa: CASSVVPGSTDTQYF
j_call: TRBJ2-3
v_call: TRBV9

cdr3_aa: CASSLSGRTTTEQYF
j_call: TRBJ2-7
v_call: TRBV5-1

cdr3_aa: CSVSRDSYEQYF
j_call: TRBJ2-7
v_call: TRBV29-1

cdr3_aa: CASSLAGRVAGELFF
j_call: TRBJ2-2
v_call: TRBV5-1

cdr3_aa: CASSLGQGIYEQYF
j_call: TRBJ2-7
v_call: TRBV2

cdr3_aa: CASSLAQGPYEQYF
j_call: TRBJ2-7
v_call: TRBV11-2

cdr3_aa: CASSQESGEYNEQFF
j_call: TRBJ2-1
v_call: TRBV4-2

cdr3_aa: CASTLLGGDIDEQYF
j_call: TRBJ2-7
v_call: TRBV5-1

cdr3_aa: CAISESGRESYEQYF
j_call: TRBJ2-7
v_call: TRBV10-3

cdr3_aa: CASSPSTDPNTEAFF
j_call: TRBJ1-1
v_call: TRBV18

cdr3_aa: CASSELGSGAETQYF
j_call: TRBJ2-5
v_call: TRBV25-1

cdr3_aa: CASSPEREGTDTQYF
j_call: TRBJ2-3
v_call: TRBV28

cdr3_aa: CASSFSDNSYEQYF
j_call: TRBJ2-7
v_call: TRBV27

cdr3_aa: CASSSTWGTAENYGYTF
j_call: TRBJ1-2
v_call: TRBV9

cdr3_aa: CSVERRGMNTEAFF
j_call: TRBJ1-1
v_call: TRBV29-1

cdr3_aa: CASSWSQPADYEQYF
j_call: TRBJ2-7
v_call: TRBV6-5

cdr3_aa: CASSTASTSTDTQYF
j_call: TRBJ2-3
v_call: TRBV6-5

cdr3_aa: CATSLPPQETQYF
j_call: TRBJ2-5
v_call: TRBV15

cdr3_aa: CASSDRDGGQPQHF
j_call: TRBJ1-5
v_call: TRBV2

cdr3_aa: CASSGRGNNGNTIYF
j_call: TRBJ1-3
v_call: TRBV2

cdr3_aa: CASSPGLVKPGTGELFF
j_call: TRBJ2-2
v_call: TRBV18

cdr3_aa: CASSFRLAGEYEQYF
j_call: TRBJ2-7
v_call: TRBV13

cdr3_aa: CASSVPVASYEQYF
j_call: TRBJ2-7
v_call: TRBV6-1

cdr3_aa: CASSEVSGSYNEQFF
j_call: TRBJ2-1
v_call: TRBV6-1

cdr3_aa: CSAPRAFF
j_call: TRBJ1-1
v_call: TRBV20-1

cdr3_aa: CASSPSSASGSNEQFF
j_call: TRBJ2-1
v_call: TRBV4-2

cdr3_aa: CASSKKGTSGEGSYNEQFF
j_call: TRBJ2-1
v_call: TRBV21-1

cdr3_aa: CASRLNTEAFF
j_call: TRBJ1-1
v_call: TRBV28

cdr3_aa: CASSVRAGNEQYF
j_call: TRBJ2-7
v_call: TRBV9

cdr3_aa: CASSLRGSGANVLTF
j_call: TRBJ2-6
v_call: TRBV11-1

cdr3_aa: CASSGRQGSNQPQHF
j_call: TRBJ1-5
v_call: TRBV6-1

cdr3_aa: CASSLDLDRSYEQYF
j_call: TRBJ2-7
v_call: TRBV5-1

cdr3_aa: CASAIGLAGANEQFF
j_call: TRBJ2-1
v_call: TRBV12-5

cdr3_aa: CASSHVRLAEGSYEQYF
j_call: TRBJ2-7
v_call: TRBV28

cdr3_aa: CASSFQGGSNYGYTF
j_call: TRBJ1-2
v_call: TRBV7-9

cdr3_aa: CASSLYRTSGAAYEQYF
j_call: TRBJ2-7
v_call: TRBV5-6

cdr3_aa: CAILTVLAGADTQYF
j_call: TRBJ2-3
v_call: TRBV10-3

cdr3_aa: CASSQVGLAGGPGRNEQFF
j_call: TRBJ2-1
v_call: TRBV4-2

cdr3_aa: CASSVDSNTEAFF
j_call: TRBJ1-1
v_call: TRBV9

cdr3_aa: CASSPTGEPYEQYF
j_call: TRBJ2-7
v_call: TRBV27

cdr3_aa: CASSFEREQDTQYF
j_call: TRBJ2-3
v_call: TRBV5-1

cdr3_aa: CASSPTSGGSYEQYF
j_call: TRBJ2-7
v_call: TRBV28

cdr3_aa: CASSGRQGGVNTEAFF
j_call: TRBJ1-1
v_call: TRBV6-1

cdr3_aa: CASSRASENTGELFF
j_call: TRBJ2-2
v_call: TRBV28

cdr3_aa: CASGQGSVNEQFF
j_call: TRBJ2-1
v_call: TRBV27

cdr3_aa: CASSIQGFTDSILGNTGELFF
j_call: TRBJ2-2
v_call: TRBV19

cdr3_aa: CASSLGLAGVLAKQFF
j_call: TRBJ2-1
v_call: TRBV5-4

cdr3_aa: CASSWTPGTGNEQYF
j_call: TRBJ2-7
v_call: TRBV5-1

cdr3_aa: CASRPGGSTNEKLFF
j_call: TRBJ1-4
v_call: TRBV6-5

cdr3_aa: CASSRGGNEKLFF
j_call: TRBJ1-4
v_call: TRBV18